A single sample is the source of the 30 T cell receptor beta chains below, sequenced in a study of blood T cell repertoires in COVID-19. Repertoires were generated with immunoSEQ multiplex PCR, while TCRdb's copy carries only in-frame clones and drops some. This table has about 140,000 clones, approximately 80% appearing once. Material: PBMCs or T cells enriched from blood (not recorded which). The receptors come from a woman aged 18-29 years who had been exposed to COVID-19.

The CDR3 DNA is TGCGCCAGCAGCCAGGGTTCCTACGAGCAGTACTTC. Translating gives CASSQGSYEQYF. This sequence joins TRBV5-1 and TRBJ2-7; TRBD1 is a possible D gene (5 bases). With 4 bases removed from V and 1 base from J, the gap between germline ends came to 6 bases. Germline V gene lookup returns CDR1 SGHRS and CDR2 YFSETQ. There are 12 residues in the CDR3.

The chain combines TRBV7-2 with TRBJ1-5, with TRBD1 matching over 8 bases. Germline trimming cut 3 bases from V and 5 bases from J; bases unmatched to any gene: 12. The CDR3 sequence is 17 residues long. The germline CDR1 and CDR2 sequences are SGHTA and FQGNSA. CDR3 bases: TGTGCCAGCAGCTTTACCGCCGGACAGGGTAGGCATCAGCCCCAGCATTTT. Translation: CASSFTAGQGRHQPQHF.

This clone was found a few times. One junction end does not reproduce the germline sequence, and a read error may be involved. CDR3 nucleotides: TGTGCCAGCAGCCACCGGGGGGTCCTATTC. Amino acids: CASSHRGVLF. This chain links TRBV28 with TRBJ1-2, with D perhaps matching TRBD1 (5 bases). CDR1 MDHEN and CDR2 SYDVKM come from the germline V gene. This CDR3 has 10 amino acids.

The V call is TRBV4-1, the J call TRBJ2-1, with a tentative D call TRBD1 (6 bases). Per the germline V gene, CDR1 is MGHRA and CDR2 is YSYEKL. The CDR3 has 15 amino acids. V was cut by 3 bases and J by 7 bases, with 16 bases left in between. The CDR3 DNA follows: TGCGCCAGCAGCCAGTTGGCAGGGGTTGGGAATGAGCAGTTCTTC. Its translation: CASSQLAGVGNEQFF.

The genes are TRBV2 and TRBJ1-4; possibly TRBD1 for D (5 bases). Trimming stripped 6 bases from V and 4 bases from J, with 18 bases between. The germline gives CDR1 SNHLY, CDR2 FYNNEI. CDR3 size: 16 residues. CDR3 in amino acids: CASSASVYRLNEKLFF. CDR3 coding DNA: TGTGCCAGCAGCGCGTCCGTTTACAGGCTTAATGAAAAACTGTTTTTT. Complete variable domain (other parts from reference TRBV2 and TRBJ1-4): EPEVTQTPSHQVTQMGQEVILRCVPISNHLYFYWYRQILGQKVEFLVSFYNNEISEKSEIFDDQFSVERPDGSNFTLKIRSTKLEDSAMYFCASSASVYRLNEKLFFGSGTQLSVL.

The chain employs TRBV3-1 (or the pseudogene TRBV3-2) and TRBJ1-2; D not certain. Germline assignment: CDR1 LGHDT and CDR2 YNNKEL (reference sequence). Trimming removed 0 bases at V and 10 bases at J, with 12 bases between. The CDR3 is made up of 13 amino acids. The CDR3 coding sequence is TGTGCCAGCAGCCAAGATCGCGGGAGGGACTACACCTTC. Encoded protein: CASSQDRGRDYTF.

The rearrangement links TRBV19 to TRBJ1-2, with 12 bases identical to TRBD1. Looked up from germline, CDR1 is LNHDA and CDR2 is SQIVND (reference sequence). This CDR3 is built from 17 residues. The trim removed 5 bases at V and 4 bases at J, leaving 11 bases unmatched. The CDR3 here is CASSLGTGGRLAYGYTF. The CDR3 DNA sequence: TGTGCCAGTAGTCTCGGGACAGGGGGCCGTCTTGCCTATGGCTACACCTTC.

This chain links TRBV7-8 with TRBJ2-7, with D perhaps TRBD2 (6 bases). Germline V lookup: CDR1 SGHVS, CDR2 FQNEAQ. Trimming took off 7 bases at V and 4 bases at J, with 20 bases between the two ends. The CDR3 spans 15 residues. Here the CDR3 DNA reads TGTGCCAGCACCCTTGAGCCGGGAGATGTGTACGAGCAGTACTTC. Protein sequence: CASTLEPGDVYEQYF.

This chain joins TRBV10-3 and TRBJ2-1; tentative D call: TRBD1 (6 bases). Germline V gene lookup returns CDR1 ENHRY and CDR2 SYGVKD. The germline V and J ends were trimmed by 4 bases and 7 bases, with 11 bases remaining between them. CDR3 size: 13 residues. In DNA, the CDR3 is TGTGCCATCAGTGGGCCTAGGGGGAATGAGCAGTTCTTC. Its protein is CAISGPRGNEQFF.

The chain recombines TRBV27 with TRBJ1-1; D is possibly TRBD1 (5 bases). Germline V gives CDR1 MNHEY, CDR2 SMNVEV (reference sequence). V dropped 5 bases and J dropped 1 base, with 14 bases sitting between them. The CDR3 extends over 15 amino acids. CDR3 in DNA: TGTGCCAGCAGTCCAACCGGGGGGTGGAACACTGAAGCTTTCTTT. Encoded protein: CASSPTGGWNTEAFF.

The chain has TRBV28 and TRBJ1-3; D gene uncertain. This CDR3 comprises 16 residues. Looked up from germline, CDR1 is MDHEN and CDR2 is SYDVKM. The germline V and J ends were trimmed by 3 bases and 3 bases, with 15 bases remaining between them. The CDR3 sequence is CASSFGVAVRGNTIYF. The DNA of the CDR3 is TGTGCCAGCAGTTTTGGCGTCGCGGTTCGTGGAAACACCATATATTTT.

The chain joins TRBV10-1 to TRBJ1-2; 9 bases map to TRBD1. Trimming cost V 3 bases and J 4 bases; bases outside gene matches: 6. Germline V gene data show CDR1 as WNHNN and CDR2 as SYGVQD (reference sequence). The CDR3 sequence is 15 residues long. The CDR3 coding sequence is TGCGCCAGCAGTGACCGGGACAGGGATTTCTATGGCTACACCTTC. The encoded protein is CASSDRDRDFYGYTF.

The genes are TRBV11-2 and TRBJ2-2, with 7 bases fitting TRBD1. The CDR3 contains 15 residues. The germline gives CDR1 SGHAT, CDR2 FQNNGV. The V and J ends lost 5 bases and 5 bases, in that order; junction bases with no gene match: 8. Written as DNA, the CDR3 is TGTGCCAGCAGCCCTAAGGGGGCGCAAACCGGGGAGCTGTTTTTT. It specifies CASSPKGAQTGELFF.

The CDR3 DNA reads as TGTGCCAGCTCCCCCGGGACAGGCTTCTACGAGCAGTACTTC. Its protein product is CASSPGTGFYEQYF. This chain joins TRBV18 and TRBJ2-7; the match to TRBD1 covers 8 bases. CDR3 length: 14 residues. V lost 6 bases to trimming and J lost 3 bases; unmatched junction nucleotides: 7. Germline V CDR1 and CDR2: KGHSH, LQKENI.

The rearrangement links TRBV28 to TRBJ2-2; 9 bases agree with TRBD1. With V trimmed by 3 bases and J by 5 bases, 7 bases remained unmatched. The CDR3 contains 16 residues. CDR1 is MDHEN and CDR2 is SYDVKM in the germline V gene. CDR3 sequence reads: CASSFGGTGKTGELFF. In DNA form, the CDR3 reads TGTGCCAGCAGTTTTGGCGGGACAGGGAAGACCGGGGAGCTGTTTTTT.

The chain has TRBV2 and TRBJ2-3; 9 nucleotides agree with TRBD1. J lost 0 bases, V lost 6 bases, and 4 bases had no gene match. Germline loops: CDR1 SNHLY, CDR2 FYNNEI. The CDR3 sequence is 15 residues long. In nucleotides, the CDR3 is TGTGCCAGCAGGGGACAGGGAGTTAGCACAGATACGCAGTATTTT. This gives the protein CASRGQGVSTDTQYF.

This clone was seen more than once but under ten times. V gene TRBV6-6 combines with J gene TRBJ2-3; 12 nucleotides match TRBD2. The CDR3 is 20 amino acids. V lost 6 bases to trimming and J lost 1 base; unmatched junction nucleotides: 17. Germline V lookup: CDR1 MNHNY, CDR2 SVGAGI (reference sequence). The CDR3 nucleotides read TGTGCCAGCAGCCAAGCTCCTAGCGGGAGGGGGTTTTCACGCACAGATACGCAGTATTTT. It codes for CASSQAPSGRGFSRTDTQYF.

This chain joins TRBV5-1 and TRBJ2-2; TRBD2 matches at 14 bases. CDR3 length: 18 residues. Trimming cost V 4 bases and J 7 bases; bases outside gene matches: 12. Per germline, CDR1 SGHRS and CDR2 YFSETQ. Here the CDR3 reads CASSGSGTSGSYGGELFF. CDR3 nucleotide sequence: TGCGCCAGCAGCGGCTCCGGGACTAGCGGGAGTTACGGCGGGGAGCTGTTTTTT.

In its sample, this clone was seen once. The chain carries TRBV7-8 and TRBJ2-1; a weak D match, TRBD1 (7 bases). Trimming pared 2 bases from V and 2 bases from J, leaving 10 bases between. From germline, CDR1 is SGHVS and CDR2 FQNEAQ. The CDR3 sequence is 15 residues long. CDR3 sequence: CASSLQGGPYNEQFF. The CDR3 nucleotides read TGTGCCAGCAGCTTACAGGGGGGACCCTACAATGAGCAGTTCTTC.

The gene calls are TRBV7-3 and TRBJ2-7; 7 bases fit TRBD1. Germline V gene sequence: CDR1 SGHTA, CDR2 FQGTGA. The V segment lost 5 bases and the J segment 3 bases; nucleotides outside the gene matches: 10. CDR3 length equals 15 residues. This CDR3 reads CASSAQPGQSYEQYF. The CDR3 DNA reads as TGTGCCAGCAGCGCCCAACCGGGACAGAGCTACGAGCAGTACTTC.

The chain uses TRBV29-1 and TRBJ2-7; possible D gene TRBD2, 6 bases. The CDR3 consists of 13 residues. The germline CDR1 and CDR2 sequences are SQVTM and ANQGSEA. V dropped 6 bases and J dropped 1 base, with 13 bases sitting between them. The chain's CDR3 is CSVPEGESYEQYF. In DNA form, the CDR3 reads TGCAGCGTCCCGGAGGGTGAATCCTACGAGCAGTACTTC.

For the CDR3, the DNA is TGTGCCAGCAGTTTTGGAGGACAGCCCTCCTACGAGCAGTACTTC. Translated: CASSFGGQPSYEQYF. This rearrangement joins TRBV27 to TRBJ2-7, with D possibly TRBD1 on 6 matching bases. Germline-derived CDR1 and CDR2 are MNHEY and SMNVEV (reference sequence). The V and J ends lost 3 bases and 0 bases respectively, with 12 bases between them. CDR3 length: 15 residues.

The chain employs TRBV27 and TRBJ2-7; weak D call: TRBD1 (5 bases). Germline V CDR1 and CDR2: MNHEY, SMNVEV (reference sequence). The germline V and J ends were trimmed by 4 bases and 5 bases, with 15 bases remaining between them. CDR3 size: 14 residues. The CDR3 DNA reads TGTGCCAGCAGTTCCCGGACAAGCCTTGACGAGCAGTACTTC. Translated: CASSSRTSLDEQYF.

This rearrangement joins TRBV12-5 to TRBJ2-1, with TRBD2 matching over 8 bases. With V trimmed by 0 bases and J by 8 bases, 9 bases remained unmatched. This CDR3 contains 16 residues. CDR1 and CDR2 (germline): LGHNT, FRNRAP. CDR3 loop: CASGLVLSGSRDEQFF. CDR3 in DNA: TGTGCTAGTGGTTTGGTACTGAGCGGGAGTCGGGATGAGCAGTTCTTC.

V usage is TRBV5-4 and J usage is TRBJ2-1, with 10 nucleotides matching TRBD1. The germline V gene has CDR1 SGHNT and CDR2 YYREEE (reference sequence). The CDR3 spans 15 residues. J was trimmed by 8 bases and V by 3 bases; bases with no gene match: 8. As DNA, the CDR3 is TGTGCCAGCAGCTCGCCGGGACAGGGGTTGGATGAGCAGTTCTTC. Its translation is CASSSPGQGLDEQFF.

This clone is a singleton in its sample. This chain links TRBV27 with TRBJ2-1; D gene uncertain. V lost 2 bases and J lost 7, with 9 bases in between. The CDR3 contains 13 residues. Per the germline V gene, CDR1 is MNHEY and CDR2 is SMNVEV (reference sequence). The CDR3 spells CASSLNSLNEQFF. The CDR3, as DNA: TGTGCCAGCAGTTTAAACTCGTTGAATGAGCAGTTCTTC.

V usage is TRBV28 and J usage is TRBJ2-1, with D perhaps TRBD1 (5 bases). The V and J ends lost 3 bases and 5 bases respectively, with 17 bases between them. The CDR3 contains 16 residues. The V gene's germline CDR1 is MDHEN and CDR2 SYDVKM. The CDR3: CASSFRRQSKNNEQFF. CDR3 coding DNA: TGTGCCAGCAGTTTTAGGCGACAGTCCAAAAACAATGAGCAGTTCTTC. Complete variable domain (other parts from reference TRBV28 and TRBJ2-1): DVKVTQSSRYLVKRTGEKVFLECVQDMDHENMFWYRQDPGLGLRLIYFSYDVKMKEKGDIPEGYSVSREKKERFSLILESASTNQTSMYLCASSFRRQSKNNEQFFGPGTRLTVL.

This chain links TRBV7-8 with TRBJ2-3, with unresolved D. Trimming cost V 0 bases and J 3 bases, with 13 bases left between them. CDR1 and CDR2 from the germline V gene are SGHVS and FQNEAQ. The CDR3 runs 16 residues. The CDR3 DNA reads as TGTGCCAGCAGCTTAGCCACGGGTTGGGTTACAGATACGCAGTATTTT. Its protein product is CASSLATGWVTDTQYF.

The chain is built from TRBV10-3 and TRBJ2-2; 7 nucleotides line up with TRBD2. V was clipped by 4 bases and J by 4 bases; unmatched bases: 12. CDR1 and CDR2 (germline): ENHRY, SYGVKD. This CDR3 is 17 amino acids long. DNA for the CDR3: TGTGCCATCAGTGGGGGGGAGGGAGTACGTGGCACCGGGGAGCTGTTTTTT. Its protein product is CAISGGEGVRGTGELFF.

In nucleotides, the CDR3 is TGTGCCAGCAGCTCCTCCCCGGGGAGTGGTTATATAGATACGCAGTATTTT. Translating it yields CASSSSPGSGYIDTQYF. The chain couples TRBV7-2 to TRBJ2-3, with TRBD2 as a possible D gene (5 bases). The germline V gene encodes CDR1 SGHTA and CDR2 FQGNSA. Trimming removed 4 bases at V and 5 bases at J, with 22 bases between. This CDR3 contains 17 residues.